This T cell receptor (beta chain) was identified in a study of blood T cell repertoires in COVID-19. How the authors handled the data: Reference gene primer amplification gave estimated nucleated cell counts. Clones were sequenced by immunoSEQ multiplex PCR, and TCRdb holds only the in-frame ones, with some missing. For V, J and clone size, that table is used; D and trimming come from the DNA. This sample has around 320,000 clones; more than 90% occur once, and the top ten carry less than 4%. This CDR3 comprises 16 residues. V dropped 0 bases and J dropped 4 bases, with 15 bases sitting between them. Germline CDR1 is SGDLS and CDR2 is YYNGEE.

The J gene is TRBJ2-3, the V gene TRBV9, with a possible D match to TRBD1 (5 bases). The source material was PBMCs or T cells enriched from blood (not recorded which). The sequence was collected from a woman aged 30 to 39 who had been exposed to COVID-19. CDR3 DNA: TGTGCCAGCAGCGTAGGGGGCAAATCTGGGGCAGATACGCAGTATTTT. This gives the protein CASSVGGKSGADTQYF.